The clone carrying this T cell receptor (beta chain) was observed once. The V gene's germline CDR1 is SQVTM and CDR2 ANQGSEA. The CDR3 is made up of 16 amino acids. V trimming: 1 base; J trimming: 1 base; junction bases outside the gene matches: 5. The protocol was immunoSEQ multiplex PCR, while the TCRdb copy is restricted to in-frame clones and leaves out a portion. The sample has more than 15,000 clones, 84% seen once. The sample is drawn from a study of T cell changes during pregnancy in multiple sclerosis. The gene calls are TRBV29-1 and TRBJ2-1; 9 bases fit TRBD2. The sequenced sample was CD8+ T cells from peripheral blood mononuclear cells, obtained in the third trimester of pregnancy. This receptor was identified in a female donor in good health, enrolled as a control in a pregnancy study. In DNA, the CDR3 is TGCAGCGTTGAAGTTTCAGCGGGAGGTTCCTACAATGAGCAGTTCTTC. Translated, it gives CSVEVSAGGSYNEQFF.